Listed below are T cell receptor beta chains from one sample, sequenced in a study of somatic mutations in cytotoxic T cells in rheumatoid arthritis. Some clones are missing from TCRdb's copy, which holds only in-frame ones; the method was immunoSEQ multiplex PCR. The sample includes about 20,000 clones, about nine tenths of them seen just once. Input material: CD8+ T cells sorted from blood. These receptors were taken from a man aged 40-49 years in good health. CDR3s include the opening cysteine and the closing phenylalanine or tryptophan. D genes are given only for firm matches. The size of a clone is reported for some rows only, either as once, few or many, or as a class for expanded clones.

TRBD2,-,TRBJ2-5,TRBV27,TGTGCCAGCAGTTTACGTGTGCGGGAGGGCCGAGAGACCCAGTACTTC,CASSLRVREGRETQYF
-,-,TRBJ1-3,TRBV6-5,TGTGCCAGCAAGCCACGAAGCTCTGGAAACACCATATATTTT,CASKPRSSGNTIYF
-,-,TRBJ1-6,TRBV20-1,TGCAGTGCTAGAGGTGGATCACCCCTCCACTTT,CSARGGSPLHF
TRBD2,-,TRBJ2-3,TRBV5-1,TGCGCCAGCAGCTTAGGGACTAGCAGATACACAGATACGCAGTATTTT,CASSLGTSRYTDTQYF
-,-,TRBJ2-1,TRBV21-1,TGTGCCAGCGGAGCCGGGACAGCGTATCCCAATGAGCAGTTCTTC,CASGAGTAYPNEQFF
-,-,TRBJ1-1,TRBV30,TGTGCCTGGAGTGACATCGTTCTGAACACTGAAGCTTTCTTT,CAWSDIVLNTEAFF
-,-,TRBJ1-1,TRBV10-3,TGTGCCATCAGTGCGGAGACCGTGAACACTGAAGCTTTCTTT,CAISAETVNTEAFF
-,-,TRBJ2-1,TRBV27,TGTGCCAGCAGTTTATTTCTAATCACTATCAATGAGCAGTTCTTC,CASSLFLITINEQFF
-,-,TRBJ2-3,TRBV27,TGTGCCAGCAGTTTATTAGTGGAAGATACGCAGTATTTT,CASSLLVEDTQYF
-,-,TRBJ2-7,TRBV5-6,TGTGCCAGCAGCTTGAGTGCCCGGGAAAGCAACGAGCAGTACTTC,CASSLSARESNEQYF
-,-,TRBJ2-7,TRBV27,TGTGCCAGCAGCTCTTTTGACGAGCAGTACTTC,CASSSFDEQYF
-,-,TRBJ2-7,TRBV6-5,TGTGCCAGCAGTTACTCCCCTTCCGGAATGGGGTACGAGCAGTACTTC,CASSYSPSGMGYEQYF
TRBD1,-,TRBJ2-3,TRBV4-1,TGCGCCAGCAGCGAGACAGGGGGGACGCTAGGTACGCAGTATTTT,CASSETGGTLGTQYF
-,-,TRBJ1-1,TRBV27,TGTGCCAGCAGTTTATTGCGGGGGGACTACACTGAAGCTTTCTTT,CASSLLRGDYTEAFF
TRBD2,-,TRBJ2-1,TRBV10-3,TGTGCCATCAGTGAGCGGCGGGAGGGCCACTACAATGAGCAGTTCTTC,CAISERREGHYNEQFF
TRBD1,once,TRBJ2-5,TRBV7-8,TGTGCCAGCAGCTGGCGGCAGGGGGAACAAGAGACCCAGTACTTC,CASSWRQGEQETQYF
TRBD1,medium-sized,TRBJ2-2,TRBV5-6,TGTGCCACGACAGGGGTGGCCGGGGAGCTGTTTTTT,CATTGVAGELFF
TRBD2,-,TRBJ2-7,TRBV11-2,TGTGCCAGCAGCTTAGTTGTGAGCGGGACTCTCTACGAGCAGTACTTC,CASSLVVSGTLYEQYF
TRBD2,-,TRBJ2-3,TRBV6-5,TGTGCCAGCAGTTACCGGACTAGCGAGCCCGATACGCAGTATTTT,CASSYRTSEPDTQYF
-,once,TRBJ2-7,TRBV11-1,TGTGCCAGCAGCTCACGCAACGAGCAGTACTTC,CASSSRNEQYF
TRBD2,-,TRBJ2-7,TRBV10-2,TGCGCCAGCAGTGAGTTGCTAGCGGGAAAAGGCTACGAGCAGTACTTC,CASSELLAGKGYEQYF
TRBD1,-,TRBJ1-1,TRBV5-4,TGTGCCAGCAGCTCCGCCGTTTGGCAGGGGGAGAGGAACACTGAAGCTTTCTTT,CASSSAVWQGERNTEAFF
TRBD2,-,TRBJ2-7,TRBV13,TGTGCCAGCTCGCGGGGGGGGGTCTACGAGCAGTACTTC,CASSRGGVYEQYF
-,-,TRBJ2-1,TRBV13,TGTGCCAGCAGCTTAGGCCAGGCACCTATAAGTCTGTCCAATGAGCAGTTCTTC,CASSLGQAPISLSNEQFF
TRBD2,-,TRBJ2-7,TRBV19,TGTGCCAGTAGTCCGATAGCGGGAGTAGGCTCAGACGAGCAGTACTTC,CASSPIAGVGSDEQYF
-,-,TRBJ2-7,TRBV27,TGTGCCAGCAGTTTATCGTGGAGGGGGCGCGTATACGAGCAGTACTTC,CASSLSWRGRVYEQYF
TRBD2,-,TRBJ2-1,TRBV4-2,TGTGCCAGCAGCCGAGACGCGACTAGCGGGGATAGGTCCAATGAGCAGTTCTTC,CASSRDATSGDRSNEQFF
-,-,TRBJ2-1,TRBV7-9,TGTGCCAGCAGCCACTCCCGACAGATTCTTGACGCCTACAATGAGCAGTTCTTC,CASSHSRQILDAYNEQFF
-,-,TRBJ1-1,TRBV5-4,TGTGCCAGCAGCGACACCCTCAACACTGAAGCTTTCTTT,CASSDTLNTEAFF
TRBD2,-,TRBJ2-7,TRBV7-2,TGTGCCAGCAGCGTCCTAGCGGGAGATTACGAGCAGTACTTC,CASSVLAGDYEQYF
-,once,TRBJ1-2,TRBV14,TGTGCCAGCAGCCAAGAAGGCTACCTCTATGGCTACACCTTC,CASSQEGYLYGYTF
-,-,TRBJ2-7,TRBV2,TGTGCCAGCAGTGTTGGTAAAGTTTCCTACGAGCAGTACTTC,CASSVGKVSYEQYF
TRBD2,-,TRBJ2-1,TRBV27,TGTGCCAGCAAAACCGGGACTAGCGGTTTGGATAAGCAGTTCTTC,CASKTGTSGLDKQFF
-,-,TRBJ1-4,TRBV28,TGTGCCAGCAGTCCCTACCGGGAGGGCGCAACTAATGAAAAACTGTTTTTT,CASSPYREGATNEKLFF
TRBD1,-,TRBJ1-5,TRBV27,TGTGCCAGCAGTTTATCGAAGGGACAGAGCGAGCCCCAGCATTTT,CASSLSKGQSEPQHF
-,-,TRBJ1-1,TRBV28,TGTGCCAGCAGCGGGCTAAACACTGAAGCTTTCTTT,CASSGLNTEAFF
-,-,TRBJ1-5,TRBV28,TGTGCCAGCAGTCCCCCGCCAGGGGTTAGCAATCAGCCCCAGCATTTT,CASSPPPGVSNQPQHF
-,-,TRBJ2-2,TRBV28,TGTGCCAGCAGTAGCCGGGCAGGAGAGAACACCGGGGAGCTGTTTTTT,CASSSRAGENTGELFF
-,-,TRBJ2-1,TRBV28,TGTGCCAGCAGCGAGACCGGGATCGCGGTGTATGAGCAGTTCTTC,CASSETGIAVYEQFF
TRBD2,-,TRBJ2-1,TRBV15,TGTGCCACCAGCAGAGTGTTGTCTAGCGGGAGTAATGAGCAGTTCTTC,CATSRVLSSGSNEQFF
-,-,TRBJ1-2,TRBV19,TGTGCCACTGGCTCCTCCTATGGCTACACCTTC,CATGSSYGYTF
-,-,TRBJ2-1,TRBV9,TGTGCCAGCAGTGGGGGGAGCGGCCCGTTTACGGCGAATGAGCAGTTCTTC,CASSGGSGPFTANEQFF
-,-,TRBJ1-1,TRBV9,TGTGCCAGCAGCGGCCACAAACTAACATCCGACACTGAAGCTTTCTTT,CASSGHKLTSDTEAFF
-,-,TRBJ1-2,TRBV27,TGTGCCAGCAGTTTATGGAGGGGCTATGGCTACACCTTC,CASSLWRGYGYTF
TRBD1,-,TRBJ1-3,TRBV15,TGTGCCACCAGCAGGGACAGGGGCTCTGGAAACACCATATATTTT,CATSRDRGSGNTIYF
TRBD2,-,TRBJ2-1,TRBV7-9,TGTGCCAGCAGCGTCATTAGCGGGTGGAATGAGCAGTTCTTC,CASSVISGWNEQFF
TRBD1,-,TRBJ2-3,TRBV27,TGTGCCAGCAGTCGATCTGACAGGGGCCGGACAGATACGCAGTATTTT,CASSRSDRGRTDTQYF
TRBD2,-,TRBJ2-1,TRBV27,TGTGCCAGCAGTTTATCAGGGGACTACTCAACGAGCTCCTACAATGAGCAGTTCTTC,CASSLSGDYSTSSYNEQFF